These 31 T cell receptor beta chains were sequenced from one sample in a study of cytotoxic CD8 clonotypes in ibrutinib-treated CLL. Sequencing was performed with immunoSEQ multiplex PCR; in TCRdb, only in-frame clones are kept and a portion is missing. This sample has about 130,000 clones, with about 79% found just once. The material was PBMCs, obtained after 12 months of ibrutinib treatment. These receptors were obtained from a human donor with chronic lymphocytic leukemia.

The V gene is TRBV18, the J gene TRBJ2-7; a possible D gene is TRBD1 (5 bases). Germline V gene sequence: CDR1 KGHSH, CDR2 LQKENI. The CDR3 is 13 residues long. V was clipped by 5 bases and J by 6 bases, with 14 bases between them. Written as DNA, the CDR3 is TGTGCCAGCTCAACGCAGGGAAGATCCGAGCAGTACTTC. Protein product: CASSTQGRSEQYF.

This chain joins TRBV18 and TRBJ2-5; TRBD1 matches 7 bases. Germline assignment: CDR1 KGHSH and CDR2 LQKENI. V lost 3 bases to trimming and J lost 3 bases; unmatched junction nucleotides: 1. This CDR3 contains 13 residues. The CDR3 loop is CASSPGQEETQYF. CDR3 DNA: TGTGCCAGCTCACCTGGACAGGAAGAGACCCAGTACTTC.

V gene TRBV9 combines with J gene TRBJ2-6; perhaps TRBD2 as D (5 bases). Germline loops: CDR1 SGDLS, CDR2 YYNGEE. The CDR3 contains 16 residues. V was pared by 4 bases and J by 0 bases, with 11 bases between. CDR3 in amino acids: CASSPGLHSGANVLTF. CDR3 DNA sequence: TGTGCCAGCAGCCCCGGACTCCACTCTGGGGCCAACGTCCTGACTTTC. Full variable domain (outside the CDR3, taken from reference TRBV9 and TRBJ2-6): DSGVTQTPKHLITATGQRVTLRCSPRSGDLSVYWYQQSLDQGLQFLIQYYNGEERAKGNILERFSAQQFPDLHSELNLSSLELGDSALYFCASSPGLHSGANVLTFGAGSRLTVL.

V and J are TRBV27 and TRBJ2-1, with 14 bases identical to TRBD2. V lost 6 bases and J lost 6; bases outside the gene matches: 4. Germline assignment: CDR1 MNHEY and CDR2 SMNVEV (reference sequence). The CDR3 contains 15 residues. The CDR3 sequence is CASRIGTSGSNEQFF. CDR3 sequence (DNA): TGTGCCAGCAGAATCGGGACTAGCGGGAGCAATGAGCAGTTCTTC.

This chain connects TRBV6-6 to TRBJ2-1; D call uncertain. Germline V gene data show CDR1 as MNHNY and CDR2 as SVGAGI (reference sequence). The CDR3 sequence is 12 residues long. The germline V and J ends were trimmed by 4 bases and 10 bases, with 11 bases remaining between them. CDR3 region: CASSLARSEQFF. Here the CDR3 DNA reads TGTGCCAGCAGTTTGGCTAGATCCGAGCAGTTCTTC.

The CDR3 here is CASSSRQGASETQYF. The CDR3 DNA reads TGTGCCAGCAGCTCCCGACAGGGGGCGTCGGAGACCCAGTACTTC. This chain connects TRBV11-3 to TRBJ2-5, with 10 bases identical to TRBD1. Germline-derived CDR1 and CDR2 are SGHNT and YENEEA. V dropped 4 bases and J dropped 5; count of bases not matched to a gene: 7. The CDR3 totals 15 residues.

The chain links TRBV28 to TRBJ2-1; D is perhaps TRBD1 (5 bases). The V end lost 6 bases, the J end lost 11 bases, and 8 bases lay between the germline ends. Germline lookup yields CDR1 MDHEN and CDR2 SYDVKM. The CDR3 totals 10 residues. The CDR3 sequence: CASRRTKQFF. The CDR3 bases are TGTGCCAGCAGGAGGACAAAGCAGTTCTTC.

The V call is TRBV6-4, the J call TRBJ2-1; 11 bases match TRBD2. Per the germline V gene, CDR1 is MRHNA and CDR2 is SNTAGT. The J segment lost 8 bases and the V segment lost 4 bases, leaving 4 bases of the junction unmatched. This CDR3 has 14 amino acids. CDR3 nucleotide sequence: TGTGCCAGCAGTGCGGCTAGCGGGAGGTATGAGCAGTTCTTC. Protein: CASSAASGRYEQFF.

This clone showed up just a few times. This sequence joins TRBV6-6 and TRBJ2-3; TRBD2 matches 10 bases. The V gene end was trimmed by 6 bases and the J gene end by 4 bases; junction bases not matched to a gene: 4. Germline values: CDR1 MNHNY, CDR2 SVGAGI (reference sequence). This CDR3 has 14 residues. The CDR3 loop reads CASSSGTSADTQYF. The CDR3 nucleotides read TGTGCCAGCAGCTCCGGGACTAGCGCAGATACGCAGTATTTT.

The chain links TRBV4-2 to TRBJ1-5, with D perhaps matching TRBD1 (6 bases). Germline lookup yields CDR1 LGHNA and CDR2 YNFKEQ. There are 16 residues in the CDR3. V dropped 2 bases and J dropped 7 bases, with 18 bases sitting between them. The CDR3 is CASSQMAGQLTQPQHF. CDR3 nucleotide sequence: TGTGCCAGCAGCCAAATGGCGGGACAATTAACCCAGCCCCAGCATTTT.

The chain employs TRBV4-3 and TRBJ2-5; 8 bases map to TRBD2. In germline, CDR1 is LGHNA, CDR2 YSLEER. The CDR3 loop spans 15 amino acids. V shed 1 base and J 3 bases; nucleotides not matched to a gene: 4. The CDR3: CASSQVGGGKETQYF. In DNA form, the CDR3 reads TGCGCCAGCAGCCAAGTCGGCGGGGGGAAAGAGACCCAGTACTTC.

The V and J genes are TRBV4-3 and TRBJ2-7; 9 nucleotides line up with TRBD1. Germline loops: CDR1 LGHNA, CDR2 YSLEER. The J segment lost 0 bases and the V segment lost 1 base, leaving 4 bases of the junction unmatched. The CDR3 covers 16 residues. CDR3 sequence reads: CASSQGRTGDSYEQYF. The DNA of the CDR3 is TGCGCCAGCAGCCAAGGGAGGACAGGGGACTCCTACGAGCAGTACTTC.

This chain uses TRBV6-1 with TRBJ2-1; 9 positions agree with TRBD1. The V segment lost 4 bases and the J segment 2 bases; nucleotides outside the gene matches: 6. The germline V gene has CDR1 MNHNS and CDR2 SASEGT. The CDR3 has 16 residues. CDR3: CASSADRGGPYNEQFF. The CDR3 DNA reads TGTGCCAGCAGTGCGGACAGGGGCGGCCCCTACAATGAGCAGTTCTTC.

The chain employs TRBV30 and TRBJ2-5, with TRBD2 matching 9 bases. This CDR3 region has 15 residues. The germline V gene encodes CDR1 GTSNPN and CDR2 SVGIG (reference sequence). Losses at the gene ends were 4 bases for V and 4 bases for J; bases not matched to a gene: 10. CDR3 amino acids: CAWIYRLAGRETQYF. The CDR3 DNA is TGTGCCTGGATATACAGGCTAGCGGGAAGAGAGACCCAGTACTTC.

This clone was recorded only once. The rearrangement links TRBV4-3 to TRBJ2-1; the D gene is possibly TRBD1 (7 bases). The germline gives CDR1 LGHNA, CDR2 YSLEER. Trimming left V 3 bases short and J 4 bases short, with 10 bases between. CDR3 length: 14 amino acids. The CDR3 protein is CASSQEGAYNEQFF. CDR3 DNA: TGCGCCAGCAGCCAGGAGGGGGCGTACAATGAGCAGTTCTTC.

This chain links TRBV6-5 with TRBJ1-2; D not resolved. V lost 2 bases and J 9 bases, leaving 13 bases between the germline ends. Germline lookup yields CDR1 MNHEY and CDR2 SVGAGI. The CDR3 loop spans 13 amino acids. The CDR3 region has the DNA TGTGCCAGCAGTTACGGACGGAGCTTCCGCTACACCTTC. Protein: CASSYGRSFRYTF.

This sequence joins TRBV4-1 and TRBJ2-7, with D perhaps TRBD2 (6 bases). The CDR3 covers 18 residues. Trimming shortened V by 4 bases and J by 0 bases, and 22 bases separated the two germline ends. Per germline, CDR1 MGHRA and CDR2 YSYEKL. As DNA, the CDR3 is TGCGCCAGCAGCCCCGGGCCGCTAGCGAGATCATACTCCTACGAGCAGTACTTC. Encoded protein: CASSPGPLARSYSYEQYF.

The chain has TRBV7-3 and TRBJ2-7; 7 positions match TRBD1. J gave up 2 bases and V 5 bases, and 12 bases lay outside the gene matches. The germline V gene encodes CDR1 SGHTA and CDR2 FQGTGA. CDR3 length equals 16 residues. CDR3 in DNA: TGTGCCAGCAGCCATCCCGAGCAAGGGGGCACCTACGAGCAGTACTTC. This encodes CASSHPEQGGTYEQYF.

J is TRBJ2-3 and V is TRBV7-2, with unresolved D. Germline loops: CDR1 SGHTA, CDR2 FQGNSA. CDR3 size: 14 residues. V was cut by 1 base and J by 4 bases, with 9 bases left in between. The CDR3 nucleotides read TGTGCCAGCAGCTTAGATTACCGGGCAGATACGCAGTATTTT. Translation: CASSLDYRADTQYF.

CDR3 nucleotides: TGCGCCAGCAGCGAGGCGTACAATGAGCAGTTCTTC. It specifies CASSEAYNEQFF. The rearrangement joins TRBV5-1 to TRBJ2-1, with D uncertain. This CDR3 spans 12 amino acids. Trimming shortened V by 4 bases and J by 4 bases, and 6 bases separated the two germline ends. CDR1 SGHRS and CDR2 YFSETQ come from the germline V gene. The full variable domain, its missing parts supplied by reference TRBV5-1 and TRBJ2-1, is KAGVTQTPRYLIKTRGQQVTLSCSPISGHRSVSWYQQTPGQGLQFLFEYFSETQRNKGNFPGRFSGRQFSNSRSEMNVSTLELGDSALYLCASSEAYNEQFFGPGTRLTVL.

The chain joins TRBV27 to TRBJ1-4, with a tentative D call TRBD1 (5 bases). Germline values: CDR1 MNHEY, CDR2 SMNVEV (reference sequence). The CDR3 is 15 residues long. Trimming took 1 base from V and 8 from J, leaving 14 bases between them. The CDR3 nucleotides are TGTGCCAGCAGTTTATTTCCCAGGGTCGGGGAAAAACTGTTTTTT. Protein sequence: CASSLFPRVGEKLFF.

This chain joins TRBV7-2 and TRBJ2-7; D call uncertain. In germline, CDR1 is SGHTA, CDR2 FQGNSA. The CDR3 covers 12 residues. Trimming stripped 0 bases from V and 2 bases from J, with 2 bases between. The CDR3 DNA reads TGTGCCAGCAGCTTAGCCCCCTACGAGCAGTACTTC. As protein: CASSLAPYEQYF.

This clone has just one count. J is TRBJ2-7 and V is TRBV7-2, with D possibly matching TRBD1 (5 bases). V was trimmed by 0 bases and J by 4 bases, leaving 13 bases between them. There are 15 residues in the CDR3. The V gene's germline CDR1 is SGHTA and CDR2 FQGNSA. CDR3 sequence: CASSLAPDPGYEQYF. In nucleotides, the CDR3 is TGTGCCAGCAGCTTAGCGCCGGACCCAGGGTACGAGCAGTACTTC.

The chain is built from TRBV7-2 and TRBJ2-7; D ambiguous. The CDR3 is made up of 15 amino acids. Germline lookup yields CDR1 SGHTA and CDR2 FQGNSA. The V end was cut by 4 bases, the J end by 1 base, with 14 bases between. CDR3 in amino acids: CASSWAPKGSYEQYF. The CDR3 DNA is TGTGCCAGCAGCTGGGCGCCAAAGGGATCCTACGAGCAGTACTTC.

This chain links TRBV5-1 with TRBJ1-2; D might be TRBD1 (5 bases). CDR1 and CDR2 (germline): SGHRS, YFSETQ. This CDR3 has 15 amino acids. V lost 0 bases and J 3 bases, leaving 12 bases between the germline ends. CDR3 loop: CASSLVGVLDYGYTF. The CDR3 DNA follows: TGCGCCAGCAGCTTGGTGGGGGTCCTCGACTATGGCTACACCTTC.

This chain uses TRBV6-5 with TRBJ2-1; D is possibly TRBD1 or TRBD2 (7 bases each). V was cut by 6 bases and J by 6 bases, with 15 bases left in between. CDR1 is MNHEY, CDR2 SVGAGI, per germline. The CDR3 spans 14 residues. CDR3: CASRSGGRGNEQFF. CDR3 in DNA: TGTGCCAGCAGATCAGGGGGGAGGGGCAATGAGCAGTTCTTC.

This chain connects TRBV27 to TRBJ2-4, with TRBD1 matching 7 bases. Germline assignment: CDR1 MNHEY and CDR2 SMNVEV (reference sequence). This CDR3 has 17 amino acids. J gave up 0 bases and V 4 bases, and 9 bases lay outside the gene matches. The CDR3 nucleotides read TGTGCCAGCAGTTCGATGGACAGGAGGTTAGCCAAAAACATTCAGTACTTC. As protein: CASSSMDRRLAKNIQYF.

V and J are TRBV7-2 and TRBJ2-7; 12 bases fit TRBD2. This CDR3 is built from 16 residues. Germline CDR1 is SGHTA and CDR2 is FQGNSA. The junction had 8 bases not matched to a gene; V was cut back by 4 bases and J by 4 bases. CDR3 region: CASSSMTSGRIYEQYF. Here the CDR3 DNA reads TGTGCCAGCAGCTCTATGACTAGCGGGAGAATTTACGAGCAGTACTTC.

The rearrangement uses TRBV4-1 and TRBJ1-1; weak D call: TRBD1 (6 bases). The V end lost 2 bases, the J end lost 1 base, and 11 bases lay between the germline ends. The CDR3 is made up of 15 amino acids. Germline V gene lookup returns CDR1 MGHRA and CDR2 YSYEKL. As DNA, the CDR3 is TGCGCCAGCAGCCAACGAGTAGGGGGGAACACTGAAGCTTTCTTT. It translates to CASSQRVGGNTEAFF.

V is TRBV6-1 and J is TRBJ1-5; D is undetermined. The CDR3 length is 15 residues. Trimming pared 3 bases from V and 7 bases from J, leaving 16 bases between. Germline values: CDR1 MNHNS, CDR2 SASEGT. CDR3 bases: TGTGCCAGCAGTGATGTTTCTGGGTTTAAGCAGCCCCAGCATTTT. Translating it yields CASSDVSGFKQPQHF.

The genes are TRBV7-9 and TRBJ1-4; TRBD1 agrees at 7 bases. Germline V gives CDR1 SEHNR, CDR2 FQNEAQ (reference sequence). Germline trimming cut 3 bases from V and 6 bases from J; bases unmatched to any gene: 10. The CDR3 has 16 amino acids. The CDR3 reads CASSFRQGLRDEKLFF. CDR3 DNA sequence: TGTGCCAGCAGCTTCCGACAGGGCCTTAGGGATGAAAAACTGTTTTTT.